The 14 T cell receptor beta chains presented below share a single source sample, sequenced in a study of T cell repertoires in cytomegalovirus infection. These TCRs' antigens remain unknown. In TCRdb, the reads were re-called with MiXCR into one record per CDR3 protein. Of nearly 70,000 distinct CDR3 sequences in the sample, approximately 22% were seen once. Sequenced input: PBMCs, sequenced either directly or after in vitro stimulation (not recorded which). The receptors stem from a human donor in good health (CMV status not recorded). Some clones in this sample may be carry-over from other donors' samples.

A few counts support this clonotype. J is TRBJ2-3 and V is TRBV6-1; 9 nucleotides agree with TRBD1. The length of the CDR3 is 14 residues. V shed 7 bases and J 4 bases; nucleotides not matched to a gene: 6. Germline V gene data show CDR1 as MNHNS and CDR2 as SASEGT. CDR3 protein: CASNTGQGPDTQYF. The CDR3 bases are TGTGCCAGCAATACGGGACAGGGACCAGATACGCAGTATTTT.

This clonotype came up a few times. V usage is TRBV20-1 and J usage is TRBJ2-7; D possibly corresponds to TRBD2 (6 bases). The germline gives CDR1 DFQATT, CDR2 SNEGSKA (reference sequence). The CDR3 spans 17 residues. The V and J ends lost 1 base and 3 bases respectively, with 22 bases between them. The CDR3 sequence is CSARGVGSGYRYYEQYF. The CDR3 region has the DNA TGCAGTGCTAGAGGGGTAGGTAGCGGATACCGCTACTACGAGCAGTACTTC.

In its sample, this clonotype was seen a few times. The gene calls are TRBV2 and TRBJ2-2; the D call may be TRBD1 or TRBD2 (5 bases each). There are 16 residues in the CDR3. Trimming removed 2 bases from V and 2 bases from J, with 12 bases in between. The germline V gene has CDR1 SNHLY and CDR2 FYNNEI. For the CDR3, the DNA is TGTGCCAGCAGTGAACAGGGAGCCCATAACACCGGGGAGCTGTTTTTT. Protein: CASSEQGAHNTGELFF.

This clonotype was seen at least ten times. The chain links TRBV7-7 to TRBJ2-1, with 14 bases aligning to TRBD2. The J segment lost 10 bases and the V segment lost 4 bases, leaving 9 bases of the junction unmatched. CDR1 is SSHAT and CDR2 is FNYEAQ in the germline V gene (reference sequence). The CDR3 runs 16 residues. The CDR3 DNA reads as TGTGCCAGCAGCTCCAGCGGACTAGCGGGAGGCACAGAGCAGTTCTTC. It translates to CASSSSGLAGGTEQFF.

CDR3 residues: CSATKGSGTGGHEQFF. The DNA for the CDR3 is TGCAGTGCCACTAAGGGTTCTGGGACAGGGGGCCATGAGCAGTTCTTC. The chain recombines TRBV20-1 with TRBJ2-1, with 12 bases identical to TRBD1. Per germline, CDR1 DFQATT and CDR2 SNEGSKA (reference sequence). This CDR3 comprises 16 residues. V trimming: 6 bases; J trimming: 8 bases; junction bases outside the gene matches: 14.

This clonotype was seen more than once but under ten times. The rearrangement joins TRBV27 to TRBJ2-5; D remains unclear. Germline V gene sequence: CDR1 MNHEY, CDR2 SMNVEV (reference sequence). The CDR3 runs to 15 residues. Trimming cost V 3 bases and J 2 bases, with 13 bases left between them. The DNA of the CDR3 is TGTGCCAGCAGTTTTGGACGAACAACTCAAGAGACCCAGTACTTC. Translated, it gives CASSFGRTTQETQYF.

This clonotype was counted at least ten times. This chain connects TRBV7-8 to TRBJ1-5, with 8 bases matching TRBD1. Germline V gene sequence: CDR1 SGHVS, CDR2 FQNEAQ. Unmatched junction bases numbered 8, after V lost 5 bases and J lost 5 bases. This CDR3 is 15 amino acids long. The CDR3 region is CASSPITGGHQPQHF. As DNA, the CDR3 is TGTGCCAGCAGCCCGATAACAGGGGGACATCAGCCCCAGCATTTT.

The sample holds many counts of this clonotype. The rearrangement links TRBV7-9 to TRBJ1-2; TRBD1 is a possible D gene (5 bases). CDR3 length: 15 residues. The V and J ends lost 5 bases and 5 bases respectively, with 18 bases between them. The germline V gene encodes CDR1 SEHNR and CDR2 FQNEAQ (reference sequence). The CDR3 here is CASSPIGVDPYGYTF. CDR3 bases: TGTGCCAGCAGCCCTATAGGGGTGGACCCGTATGGCTACACCTTC.

The chain links TRBV12-3 or TRBV12-4 to TRBJ1-4; D might be TRBD1 (6 bases). The germline V and J ends were trimmed by 5 bases and 5 bases, with 6 bases remaining between them. The CDR3 contains 12 residues. The CDR3 here is CASSGQNEKLFF. The CDR3 DNA is TGTGCCAGCAGTGGACAGAATGAAAAACTGTTTTTT.

This clonotype was counted at least ten times. J is TRBJ1-2 and V is TRBV5-5; 7 positions match TRBD1. Losses at the gene ends were 0 bases for V and 8 bases for J; bases not matched to a gene: 7. The germline CDR1 and CDR2 sequences are SGHKS and YYEKEE (reference sequence). This CDR3 region has 14 residues. The DNA of the CDR3 is TGTGCCAGCAGCTTGGCAACAGGGGATGGAGGCTACACCTTC. It specifies CASSLATGDGGYTF.

V gene TRBV11-2 combines with J gene TRBJ1-5; D is undetermined. V lost 4 bases to trimming and J lost 7 bases, with 11 bases between them. Germline assignment: CDR1 SGHAT and CDR2 FQNNGV. CDR3 length: 13 residues. The CDR3 protein is CASSSSGGQPQHF. DNA for the CDR3: TGTGCCAGCAGCTCGTCGGGAGGCCAGCCCCAGCATTTT.

This clonotype has ten or more counts. The chain combines TRBV6-1 with TRBJ2-5; 7 nucleotides agree with TRBD2. Germline assignment: CDR1 MNHNS and CDR2 SASEGT. The CDR3 loop spans 14 amino acids. The trim removed 7 bases at V and 4 bases at J, leaving 9 bases unmatched. CDR3 nucleotide sequence: TGTGCCAGCACCGGGGGGAGGGCCGGAGAGACCCAGTACTTC. Protein: CASTGGRAGETQYF.

This chain joins TRBV7-2 and TRBJ2-3; no firm D call. CDR1 is SGHTA, CDR2 FQGNSA, per germline. This CDR3 spans 14 amino acids. Trimming took 3 bases from V and 4 from J, leaving 11 bases between them. The CDR3: CASSLTLVADTQYF. For the CDR3, the DNA is TGTGCCAGCAGCTTGACCTTGGTGGCAGATACGCAGTATTTT.

J is TRBJ2-1 and V is TRBV7-8, with D perhaps TRBD2 (5 bases). Looked up from germline, CDR1 is SGHVS and CDR2 is FQNEAQ. Deletions cut 5 bases from V and 5 bases from J, with 10 bases between. This CDR3 is 13 amino acids long. DNA of the CDR3: TGTGCCAGCAGCCCGGGAAGAGACAATGAGCAGTTCTTC. Translated, it gives CASSPGRDNEQFF.